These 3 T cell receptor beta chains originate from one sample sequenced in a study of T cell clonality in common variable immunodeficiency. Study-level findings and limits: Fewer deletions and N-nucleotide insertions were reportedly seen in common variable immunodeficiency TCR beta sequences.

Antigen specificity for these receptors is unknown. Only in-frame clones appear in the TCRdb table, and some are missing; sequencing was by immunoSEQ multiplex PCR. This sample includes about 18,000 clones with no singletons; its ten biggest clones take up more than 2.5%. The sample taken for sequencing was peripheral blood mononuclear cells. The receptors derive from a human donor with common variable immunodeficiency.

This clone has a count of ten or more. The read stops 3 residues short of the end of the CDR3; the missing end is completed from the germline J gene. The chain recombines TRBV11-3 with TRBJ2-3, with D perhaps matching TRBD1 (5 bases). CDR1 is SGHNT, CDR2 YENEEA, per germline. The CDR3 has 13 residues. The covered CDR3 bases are TGTGCCAGCAGCTCTCGACAGATCAGCACG. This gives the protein CASSSRQIST. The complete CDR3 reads CASSSRQISTQYF. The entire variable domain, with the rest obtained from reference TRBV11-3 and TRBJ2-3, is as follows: EAGVVQSPRYKIIEKKQPVAFWCNPISGHNTLYWYLQNLGQGPELLIRYENEEAVDDSQLPKDRFSAERLKGVDSTLKIQPAELGDSAVYLCASSSRQISTQYFGPGTRLTVL.

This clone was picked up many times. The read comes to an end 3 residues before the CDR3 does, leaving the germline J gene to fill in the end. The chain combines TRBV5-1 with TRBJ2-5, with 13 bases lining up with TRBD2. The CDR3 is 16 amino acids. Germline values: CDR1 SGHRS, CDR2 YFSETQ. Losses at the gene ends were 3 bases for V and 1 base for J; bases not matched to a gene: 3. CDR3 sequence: CASSSTSGRVQETQYF. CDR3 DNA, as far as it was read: TGCGCCAGCAGCTCCACTAGCGGGAGGGTCCAAGAGACC.

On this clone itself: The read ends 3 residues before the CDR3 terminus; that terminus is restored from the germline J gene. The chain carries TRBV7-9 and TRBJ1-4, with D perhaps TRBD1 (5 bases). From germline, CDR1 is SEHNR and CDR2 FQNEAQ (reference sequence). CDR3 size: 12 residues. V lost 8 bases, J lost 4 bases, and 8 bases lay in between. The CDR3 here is CASGRGNEKLFF. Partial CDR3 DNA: TGTGCCAGCGGTAGGGGTAATGAAAAA.